These 22 T cell receptor beta chains were sequenced from one sample in a study of tissue T cells after allogeneic stem cell transplantation. Repertoires were generated with immunoSEQ multiplex PCR, while TCRdb's copy carries only in-frame clones and drops some. The table shows over 25,000 clones, with less than 90% occurring only once. The material sequenced was blood, taken before transplantation. The receptors shown here come from a woman aged 18 to 55 who later had graft-versus-host disease after an allogeneic stem cell transplant.

The rearrangement uses TRBV19 and TRBJ2-1; 7 positions agree with TRBD2. Germline V lookup: CDR1 LNHDA, CDR2 SQIVND (reference sequence). The CDR3 totals 15 residues. With V trimmed by 5 bases and J by 6 bases, 10 bases remained unmatched. The CDR3 sequence: CASSLSSGNLNEQFF. DNA of the CDR3: TGTGCCAGTAGTCTGTCTAGCGGTAACCTCAATGAGCAGTTCTTC.

The chain couples TRBV5-1 to TRBJ2-2; D remains unclear. CDR3 size: 16 residues. V lost 6 bases and J 1 base, leaving 16 bases between the germline ends. In germline, CDR1 is SGHRS, CDR2 YFSETQ. The CDR3 sequence: CASKHQGQQNTGELFF. DNA of the CDR3: TGCGCCAGCAAACATCAAGGGCAGCAGAACACCGGGGAGCTGTTTTTT.

The CDR3 region is CASLGGGTGELFF. CDR3 nucleotides: TGTGCCAGCCTTGGGGGGGGCACCGGGGAGCTGTTTTTT. V usage is TRBV7-9 and J usage is TRBJ2-2, with TRBD2 matching 7 bases. V trimming: 8 bases; J trimming: 4 bases; junction bases outside the gene matches: 4. Germline CDR1 and CDR2: SEHNR and FQNEAQ (reference sequence). The CDR3 loop spans 13 amino acids.

Here the CDR3 DNA reads TGTGCCAGCTCACCCGCGACAGGGGGGGAAAGTGGCTACACCTTC. Its translation is CASSPATGGESGYTF. The V call is TRBV18, the J call TRBJ1-2; 9 bases fit TRBD1. Trimming removed 3 bases from V and 7 bases from J; junction bases left unmatched: 9. Germline V lookup: CDR1 KGHSH, CDR2 LQKENI. The CDR3 extends over 15 amino acids.

The chain employs TRBV7-9 and TRBJ2-3, with a possible D match to TRBD2 (6 bases). Germline V gene lookup returns CDR1 SEHNR and CDR2 FQNEAQ (reference sequence). Trimming took off 1 base at V and 5 bases at J, with 10 bases between the two ends. The CDR3 sequence is 14 residues long. The CDR3 reads CASSLGRGEDTQYF. DNA for the CDR3: TGTGCCAGCAGCTTAGGGAGGGGAGAAGATACGCAGTATTTT.

This clone was counted only a few times. The V call is TRBV7-2, the J call TRBJ1-6, with 11 bases fitting TRBD1. The J segment lost 14 bases and the V segment lost 7 bases, leaving 7 bases of the junction unmatched. CDR3 length equals 13 residues. Germline CDR1 is SGHTA and CDR2 is FQGNSA. The CDR3: CASTGTGGASLHF. In DNA, the CDR3 is TGTGCCAGCACCGGGACAGGGGGAGCGTCCCTCCACTTT.

CDR3 nucleotide sequence: TGCGCCAGCGGGCCTACTAGCGGGAGCCAGTACAATGAGCAGTTCTTC. Translated, it gives CASGPTSGSQYNEQFF. The chain uses TRBV10-2 and TRBJ2-1; 11 bases match TRBD2. The CDR3 runs to 16 residues. Germline loops: CDR1 WSHSY, CDR2 SAAADI. Germline trimming cut 8 bases from V and 4 bases from J; bases unmatched to any gene: 10.

CDR3 in DNA: TGCAGCGTTGGGTGGGGACAGGTCAACACTGAAGCTTTCTTT. Protein product: CSVGWGQVNTEAFF. The V call is TRBV29-1, the J call TRBJ1-1; 8 positions match TRBD1. This CDR3 is built from 14 residues. The V and J ends lost 4 bases and 2 bases, in that order; junction bases with no gene match: 6. The germline gives CDR1 SQVTM, CDR2 ANQGSEA. Full variable domain (rest looked up from reference TRBV29-1 and TRBJ1-1): SAVISQKPSRDICQRGTSLTIQCQVDSQVTMMFWYRQQPGQSLTLIATANQGSEATYESGFVIDKFPISRPNLTFSTLTVSNMSPEDSSIYLCSVGWGQVNTEAFFGQGTRLTVV.

This sequence joins TRBV6-2 or TRBV6-3 and TRBJ2-3, with D perhaps matching TRBD1 (5 bases). The V end lost 6 bases, the J end lost 12 bases, and 13 bases lay between the germline ends. The CDR3 loop spans 11 amino acids. CDR1 and CDR2 (germline): MNHEY, SVGEGT. CDR3 residues: CASSLQGPQYF. The CDR3 bases are TGTGCCAGCAGCCTCCAGGGTCCCCAGTATTTT.

The genes are TRBV10-3 and TRBJ2-2; 9 bases line up with TRBD1. This CDR3 has 16 residues. Losses at the gene ends were 4 bases for V and 6 bases for J; bases not matched to a gene: 9. The germline gives CDR1 ENHRY, CDR2 SYGVKD. CDR3 loop: CAISARTGDAAGELFF. As DNA, the CDR3 is TGTGCCATCAGTGCTAGGACAGGGGACGCGGCCGGGGAGCTGTTTTTT.

A note on this clone: Sequence at one end of the junction differs from germline and may be a read error. This sequence joins TRBV5-1 and TRBJ2-1; 9 nucleotides agree with TRBD2. The CDR3 consists of 12 residues. The germline CDR1 and CDR2 sequences are SGHRS and YFSETQ. The CDR3 sequence is CASSYLGGGALF. The CDR3 nucleotides are TGCGCCAGCAGCTACCTTGGCGGGGGGGCCCTCTTC.

CDR3 in amino acids: CASSYGTSKYEQYF. Here the CDR3 DNA reads TGTGCCAGCAGCTACGGGACTAGTAAGTACGAGCAGTACTTC. The J gene is TRBJ2-7, the V gene TRBV3-1 (or the pseudogene TRBV3-2); TRBD2 matches 8 bases. This CDR3 is built from 14 residues. The ends lost 5 bases at V and 4 bases at J; junction bases unmatched: 7. CDR1 is LGHDT, CDR2 YNNKEL, per germline (reference sequence).

The chain uses TRBV5-1 and TRBJ2-7; 11 nucleotides match TRBD1. V dropped 4 bases and J dropped 2; count of bases not matched to a gene: 2. CDR1 SGHRS and CDR2 YFSETQ come from the germline V gene. This CDR3 region has 14 residues. The CDR3 spells CASSPGQGAYEQYF. DNA of the CDR3: TGCGCCAGCAGCCCGGGACAGGGGGCCTACGAGCAGTACTTC.

The chain employs TRBV2 and TRBJ1-2, with D possibly matching TRBD1 (6 bases). The germline V gene encodes CDR1 SNHLY and CDR2 FYNNEI. The CDR3 covers 13 residues. V was pared by 6 bases and J by 5 bases, with 13 bases between. The CDR3 loop reads CASRRGERYGYTF. CDR3 in DNA: TGTGCCAGCAGGAGGGGGGAACGGTATGGCTACACCTTC. The full variable domain, with the rest looked up from reference TRBV2 and TRBJ1-2, is EPEVTQTPSHQVTQMGQEVILRCVPISNHLYFYWYRQILGQKVEFLVSFYNNEISEKSEIFDDQFSVERPDGSNFTLKIRSTKLEDSAMYFCASRRGERYGYTFGSGTRLTVV.

This chain joins TRBV7-9 and TRBJ2-7; D might be TRBD1 or TRBD2, each matching 7 bases. CDR3 size: 15 residues. V lost 4 bases, J lost 4 bases, and 17 bases lay in between. Germline values: CDR1 SEHNR, CDR2 FQNEAQ (reference sequence). The CDR3 spells CASSSWEGASYEQYF. The CDR3 nucleotides are TGTGCCAGCAGCTCATGGGAGGGGGCGTCTTACGAGCAGTACTTC. Based on the CDR3 plus reference TRBV7-9 and TRBJ2-7, the full variable domain is DTGVSQNPRHKITKRGQNVTFRCDPISEHNRLYWYRQTLGQGPEFLTYFQNEAQLEKSRLLSDRFSAERPKGSFSTLEIQRTEQGDSAMYLCASSSWEGASYEQYFGPGTRLTVT.

This rearrangement joins TRBV11-2 to TRBJ2-7; 7 bases match TRBD2. Germline V gene lookup returns CDR1 SGHAT and CDR2 FQNNGV. After removal of 3 bases from V and 11 bases from J, the junction contained 10 bases not matched to a gene. The CDR3 runs to 13 residues. In DNA, the CDR3 is TGTGCCAGCAGCTTGGCGTTGGGGGGGGAGAAGTACTTC. Translated: CASSLALGGEKYF.

By its share, this clone is medium-sized. The chain combines TRBV6-4 with TRBJ2-1, with D maybe TRBD2 (5 bases). The CDR3 spans 14 residues. With 2 bases removed from V and 0 bases from J, the gap between germline ends came to 5 bases. Germline CDR1 reads MRHNA; CDR2 reads SNTAGT. CDR3 sequence: CASSDDYSYNEQFF. The CDR3 coding sequence is TGTGCCAGCAGTGACGACTACTCCTACAATGAGCAGTTCTTC.

This clone was counted once. The gene calls are TRBV19 and TRBJ1-1; 7 nucleotides agree with TRBD1. The V gene end was trimmed by 3 bases and the J gene end by 0 bases; junction bases not matched to a gene: 4. The CDR3 has 15 residues. In germline, CDR1 is LNHDA, CDR2 SQIVND (reference sequence). The DNA for the CDR3 is TGTGCCAGTAGTATCAACAGGGGCCTGAACACTGAAGCTTTCTTT. It yields the protein CASSINRGLNTEAFF.

The chain employs TRBV7-8 and TRBJ2-2, with 9 bases that match TRBD2. This CDR3 has 15 amino acids. V lost 5 bases to trimming and J lost 5 bases; unmatched junction nucleotides: 6. Germline loops: CDR1 SGHVS, CDR2 FQNEAQ. The CDR3 protein is CASSPRGGSTGELFF. For the CDR3, the DNA is TGTGCCAGCAGCCCGCGGGGGGGCTCAACCGGGGAGCTGTTTTTT. The complete variable domain, with remaining parts taken from reference TRBV7-8 and TRBJ2-2, reads GAGVSQSPRYKVAKRGQDVALRCDPISGHVSLFWYQQALGQGPEFLTYFQNEAQLDKSGLPSDRFFAERPEGSVSTLKIQRTQQEDSAVYLCASSPRGGSTGELFFGEGSRLTVL.

The J gene is TRBJ1-1, the V gene TRBV6-5, with D possibly matching TRBD1 (5 bases). Trimming pared 2 bases from V and 2 bases from J, leaving 6 bases between. This CDR3 comprises 13 residues. Per the germline V gene, CDR1 is MNHEY and CDR2 is SVGAGI. The CDR3 here is CASSYDRNTEAFF. The CDR3 nucleotides are TGTGCCAGCAGTTACGACAGAAACACTGAAGCTTTCTTT.

In this sample, this clone turned up once. The chain has TRBV19 and TRBJ1-5; 8 bases align to TRBD1. J was trimmed by 6 bases and V by 4 bases; bases with no gene match: 5. The CDR3 totals 14 residues. Per germline, CDR1 LNHDA and CDR2 SQIVND (reference sequence). CDR3 loop: CASSSGQGFQPQHF. The CDR3 DNA sequence: TGTGCCAGTAGTAGCGGACAGGGTTTTCAGCCCCAGCATTTT.

The genes are TRBV28 and TRBJ1-5; 8 bases line up with TRBD1. This CDR3 contains 15 residues. Germline trimming cut 5 bases from V and 2 bases from J; bases unmatched to any gene: 5. Germline V CDR1 and CDR2: MDHEN, SYDVKM. CDR3 DNA sequence: TGTGCCAGCAGTGCACAGGGGGAGGGCAATCAGCCCCAGCATTTT. This sequence encodes CASSAQGEGNQPQHF.